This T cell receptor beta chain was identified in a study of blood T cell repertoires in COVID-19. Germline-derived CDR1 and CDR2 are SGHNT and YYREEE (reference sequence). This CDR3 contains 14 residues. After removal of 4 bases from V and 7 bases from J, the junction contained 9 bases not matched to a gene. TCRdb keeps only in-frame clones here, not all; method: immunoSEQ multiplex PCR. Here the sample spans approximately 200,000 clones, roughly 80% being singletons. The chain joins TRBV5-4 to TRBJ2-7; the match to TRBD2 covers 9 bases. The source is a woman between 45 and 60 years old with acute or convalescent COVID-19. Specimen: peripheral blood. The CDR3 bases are TGTGCCAGCAGCGGGCGGGGGGGCCCTTCGGAGCAGTACTTC. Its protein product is CASSGRGGPSEQYF. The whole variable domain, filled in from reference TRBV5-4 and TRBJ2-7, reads ETGVTQSPTHLIKTRGQQVTLRCSSQSGHNTVSWYQQALGQGPQFIFQYYREEENGRGNFPPRFSGLQFPNYSSELNVNALELDDSALYLCASSGRGGPSEQYFGPGTRLTVT.